The next 26 T cell receptor beta chains were all read from a single sample in a study of vaccination effects on CD4 cells after COVID-19 (dated by TCRdb to 2021 to 2024). Libraries were prepared through the immunoSEQ multiplex PCR assay. TCRdb holds this immuneACCESS table with in-frame rearrangements only. Some clones are missing; in checked studies, unresolved V genes explain under half, and the rest has no known cause. The sample table records about 66,000 clones; over 75% of these occur just once. The ten largest clones represent more than 2% of the sample. No cognate antigen is known for these TCRs. After approximately 11 days of culture, CD4+ T cells were isolated with the EasySep CD4+ T cell isolation kit. Each participant received two doses of an mRNA SARS-CoV-2 vaccine, either BNT162b2 or mRNA-1273. Specimen: CD4+ T cells from PBMCs cultured without peptide, collected after COVID-19 vaccination. The receptors originated from a human donor who received a COVID-19 vaccine.

The chain uses TRBV19 and TRBJ1-1, with a tentative D call TRBD1 (6 bases). This CDR3 comprises 16 residues. Between the trimmed V and J ends, which lost 4 bases and 4 bases, there was a span of 19 bases. CDR1 and CDR2 from the germline V gene are LNHDA and SQIVND (reference sequence). The CDR3 sequence is CASSNRKGGGSTEAFF. For the CDR3, the DNA is TGTGCCAGTAGTAACCGCAAGGGGGGTGGAAGCACTGAAGCTTTCTTT.

This chain joins TRBV21-1 and TRBJ1-3; the D call of TRBD1 is as the table states it, not checked on the DNA. TRBV21-1 corresponds to a pseudogene. The CDR3 contains 12 residues. The CDR3 sequence: CASRSQGNTIYF. The CDR3 DNA is TGTGCCAGCAGGTCTCAGGGTAACACCATATATTTT.

The chain is built from TRBV18 and TRBJ1-3; D remains ambiguous. Germline CDR1 KGHSH, CDR2 LQKENI. The germline V and J ends were trimmed by 6 bases and 0 bases, with 12 bases remaining between them. CDR3 length: 15 residues. The CDR3 DNA sequence: TGTGCCAGCTCGCTCGACTTGAGCTCTGGAAACACCATATATTTT. Encoded protein: CASSLDLSSGNTIYF.

This clone was detected only once. The chain couples TRBV5-1 to TRBJ2-3, with 9 bases aligning to TRBD1. This CDR3 comprises 14 residues. Germline V lookup: CDR1 SGHRS, CDR2 YFSETQ. Trimming at V came to 4 bases and at J to 3 bases, leaving 3 bases not matched to a gene. This chain's CDR3 is CASSPGTGTDTQYF. The CDR3 bases are TGCGCCAGCAGCCCCGGGACAGGGACAGATACGCAGTATTTT.

This chain links TRBV7-2 with TRBJ1-5; D is uncertain. The length of the CDR3 is 14 residues. CDR1 and CDR2 from the germline V gene are SGHTA and FQGNSA. V gave up 5 bases and J gave up 0 bases, with 8 bases separating them. DNA for the CDR3: TGTGCCAGCAGCCAAGGGTATAGCAATCAGCCCCAGCATTTT. Translated, it gives CASSQGYSNQPQHF.

The chain recombines TRBV2 with TRBJ2-7; possibly TRBD1 for D (6 bases). From germline, CDR1 is SNHLY and CDR2 FYNNEI. Trimming took 7 bases from V and 3 from J, leaving 13 bases between them. CDR3 length equals 13 residues. The CDR3 nucleotides are TGTGCCAGCAACCGGGACACGAACTACGAGCAGTACGTC. The encoded protein is CASNRDTNYEQYV.

This clone was picked up a small number of times. V and J are TRBV18 and TRBJ1-2; no clear D gene. The CDR3 has 15 residues. V gave up 2 bases and J gave up 3 bases, with 13 bases separating them. CDR1 and CDR2 (germline): KGHSH, LQKENI. The CDR3 DNA sequence: TGTGCCAGCTCACCAAGAGAGGGTTTGGACTATGGCTACACCTTC. Residues: CASSPREGLDYGYTF.

The chain couples TRBV5-1 to TRBJ2-7; no clear D. Trimming pared 0 bases from V and 5 bases from J, leaving 12 bases between. In germline, CDR1 is SGHRS, CDR2 YFSETQ. The CDR3 is 14 residues long. The CDR3 region has the DNA TGCGCCAGCAGCTTGGTTCCAGGACCTAACGAGCAGTACGTC. Its protein product is CASSLVPGPNEQYV.

V gene TRBV11-2 combines with J gene TRBJ2-7; no clear D. Trimming took off 3 bases at V and 3 bases at J, with 12 bases between the two ends. Germline-derived CDR1 and CDR2 are SGHAT and FQNNGV. CDR3 size: 14 residues. CDR3 nucleotides: TGTGCCAGCAGCTTCTTATCGGCATACTACGAGCAGTACGTC. Translation: CASSFLSAYYEQYV.

The rearrangement joins TRBV24-1 to TRBJ1-1; the D is unclear. Germline assignment: CDR1 KGHDR and CDR2 SFDVKD. V was shortened by 10 bases and J by 11 bases, with 25 bases between the two germline ends. CDR3 length: 14 residues. The DNA of the CDR3 is TGTGCCACAACTGACTGGAGACGGCCGGGGAATGCTTTCTTT. Its translation: CATTDWRRPGNAFF.

V is TRBV2 and J is TRBJ2-3; D might be TRBD2 (6 bases). The ends were cut back, 7 bases at V and 0 bases at J, with 11 bases in the middle. The CDR3 runs 14 residues. Germline CDR1 and CDR2: SNHLY and FYNNEI. The CDR3 DNA reads as TGTGCCAGCAAGACTAGTTCTAGCACAGATACGCAGTATTTT. Its protein product is CASKTSSSTDTQYF.

A few counts support this clone. The gene calls are TRBV3-1 (or the pseudogene TRBV3-2) and TRBJ1-2; no clear D gene. This CDR3 is 12 amino acids long. From germline, CDR1 is LGHDT and CDR2 YNNKEL (reference sequence). V shed 2 bases and J shed 2 bases, with 3 bases lying between them. The chain's CDR3 is CASSQLNYGYTF. The CDR3 DNA sequence: TGTGCCAGCAGCCAATTGAACTATGGCTACACCTTC.

V and J are TRBV10-3 and TRBJ1-3; D gene unclear. Trimming pared 1 base from V and 0 bases from J, leaving 7 bases between. This CDR3 is 15 amino acids long. Germline-derived CDR1 and CDR2 are ENHRY and SYGVKD. DNA of the CDR3: TGTGCCATCAGTGAGTATCCAGCCTCTGGAAACACCATATATTTT. Translating gives CAISEYPASGNTIYF.

The chain recombines TRBV5-1 with TRBJ2-3, with 7 positions matching TRBD1. The CDR3 spans 16 residues. The V and J ends lost 2 bases and 2 bases, in that order; junction bases with no gene match: 8. Germline V CDR1 and CDR2: SGHRS, YFSETQ. The CDR3 loop reads CASSLHRQGPTDTQYF. The DNA of the CDR3 is TGCGCCAGCAGCTTACATCGACAGGGCCCCACAGATACGCAGTATTTT.

This clone has only one observation. The chain recombines TRBV30 with TRBJ2-5; the D is unclear. The germline gives CDR1 GTSNPN, CDR2 SVGIG (reference sequence). Trimming removed 0 bases at V and 5 bases at J, with 7 bases between. CDR3 length: 12 residues. CDR3 in amino acids: CAWSVLLETQYF. The CDR3 DNA follows: TGTGCCTGGAGTGTACTGTTGGAGACCCAGTACTTC.

This clone was counted once. V gene TRBV27 combines with J gene TRBJ2-3; D is uncertain. From germline, CDR1 is MNHEY and CDR2 SMNVEV (reference sequence). V lost 5 bases to trimming and J lost 0 bases, with 9 bases between them. The CDR3 has 14 amino acids. In DNA, the CDR3 is TGTGCCAGCAGTAGAGTCGCTAGCACAGATACGCAGTATTTT. Translating it yields CASSRVASTDTQYF.

There are a few counts of this clone. The chain couples TRBV2 to TRBJ2-2; D may be TRBD1 (7 bases). The germline V gene has CDR1 SNHLY and CDR2 FYNNEI. Trimming pared 4 bases from V and 6 bases from J, leaving 15 bases between. This CDR3 has 15 amino acids. CDR3: CASSGTRGAAGELFF. The CDR3 coding sequence is TGTGCCAGCAGTGGAACCAGGGGGGCGGCCGGGGAGCTGTTTTTT.

The chain has TRBV7-3 and TRBJ2-3; 14 nucleotides line up with TRBD2. CDR1 SGHTA and CDR2 FQGTGA come from the germline V gene. The CDR3 runs to 17 residues. With V trimmed by 4 bases and J by 3 bases, 6 bases remained unmatched. The CDR3 region is CASSSGLAGGLTDTQYF. In DNA, the CDR3 is TGTGCCAGCAGCTCCGGACTAGCGGGGGGACTTACAGATACGCAGTATTTT. Drawing the rest from reference TRBV7-3 and TRBJ2-3, the complete variable domain is GAGVSQTPSNKVTEKGKYVELRCDPISGHTALYWYRQSLGQGPEFLIYFQGTGAADDSGLPNDRFFAVRPEGSVSTLKIQRTERGDSAVYLCASSSGLAGGLTDTQYFGPGTRLTVL.

The J gene is TRBJ1-3, the V gene TRBV18, with D unclear. With 3 bases removed from V and 0 bases from J, the gap between germline ends came to 12 bases. CDR1 is KGHSH and CDR2 is LQKENI in the germline V gene. The CDR3 has 16 amino acids. The CDR3 protein is CASSPLPGGSGNTIYF. The CDR3 DNA follows: TGTGCCAGCTCACCTCTACCGGGAGGCTCTGGAAACACCATATATTTT.

This clone was seen only once. J is TRBJ2-5 and V is TRBV13, with D hard to call. From germline, CDR1 is PRHDT and CDR2 FYEKMQ (reference sequence). V lost 1 base, J lost 7 bases, and 10 bases lay in between. The CDR3 sequence is 13 residues long. DNA for the CDR3: TGTGCCAGCAGCTTAGAGGCGTTTGGGACCCAGTACTTC. It translates to CASSLEAFGTQYF.

The chain links TRBV4-1 to TRBJ2-1; D is perhaps TRBD1 (5 bases). Trimming pared 1 base from V and 5 bases from J, leaving 12 bases between. The CDR3 consists of 15 residues. From germline, CDR1 is MGHRA and CDR2 YSYEKL. This CDR3 is CASSQVGAMNNEQFF. CDR3 coding DNA: TGCGCCAGCAGCCAAGTTGGGGCGATGAACAATGAGCAGTTCTTC.

The chain has TRBV6-5 and TRBJ2-7, with unresolved D. The V end lost 8 bases, the J end lost 0 bases, and 14 bases lay between the germline ends. The germline V gene encodes CDR1 MNHEY and CDR2 SVGAGI. CDR3 length equals 14 residues. The CDR3 spells CASGRGVSSYEQYV. The CDR3 nucleotides are TGTGCCAGCGGACGTGGAGTCTCCTCCTACGAGCAGTACGTC.

The chain employs TRBV9 and TRBJ2-3, with D possibly TRBD2 on 5 matching bases. Germline CDR1 reads SGDLS; CDR2 reads YYNGEE. This CDR3 comprises 14 residues. V was clipped by 0 bases and J by 3 bases, with 8 bases between them. The DNA for the CDR3 is TGTGCCAGCAGCGTAGCTAGCAGTACAGATACGCAGTATTTT. Its protein is CASSVASSTDTQYF. The whole variable domain, filled in from reference TRBV9 and TRBJ2-3, reads DSGVTQTPKHLITATGQRVTLRCSPRSGDLSVYWYQQSLDQGLQFLIQYYNGEERAKGNILERFSAQQFPDLHSELNLSSLELGDSALYFCASSVASSTDTQYFGPGTRLTVL.

The chain carries TRBV5-8 and TRBJ2-5; D ambiguous. Germline V lookup: CDR1 SGHTS, CDR2 YDEGEE. The CDR3 totals 14 residues. The germline V and J ends were trimmed by 0 bases and 1 base, with 7 bases remaining between them. The CDR3 bases are TGTGCCAGCAGCTTGGGAAGTGCCCAAGAGACCCAGTACTTC. It encodes CASSLGSAQETQYF.

The V gene is TRBV11-3, the J gene TRBJ2-3; 7 nucleotides align to TRBD2. This CDR3 region has 14 residues. With V trimmed by 6 bases and J by 0 bases, 3 bases remained unmatched. Germline loops: CDR1 SGHNT, CDR2 YENEEA. Here the CDR3 reads CASSFGRSTDTQYF. The CDR3 DNA reads TGTGCCAGCAGTTTCGGGAGGAGCACAGATACGCAGTATTTT.

The V call is TRBV11-2, the J call TRBJ2-1, with 11 bases identical to TRBD2. The trim removed 2 bases at V and 6 bases at J, leaving 0 bases unmatched. Germline V gene sequence: CDR1 SGHAT, CDR2 FQNNGV. The length of the CDR3 is 14 residues. The CDR3 DNA sequence: TGTGCCAGCAGCTTAACTAGCGGGGGCAATGAGCAGTTCTTC. This codes for CASSLTSGGNEQFF. The full variable domain, with the rest looked up from reference TRBV11-2 and TRBJ2-1, is EAGVAQSPRYKIIEKRQSVAFWCNPISGHATLYWYQQILGQGPKLLIQFQNNGVVDDSQLPKDRFSAERLKGVDSTLKIQPAKLEDSAVYLCASSLTSGGNEQFFGPGTRLTVL.